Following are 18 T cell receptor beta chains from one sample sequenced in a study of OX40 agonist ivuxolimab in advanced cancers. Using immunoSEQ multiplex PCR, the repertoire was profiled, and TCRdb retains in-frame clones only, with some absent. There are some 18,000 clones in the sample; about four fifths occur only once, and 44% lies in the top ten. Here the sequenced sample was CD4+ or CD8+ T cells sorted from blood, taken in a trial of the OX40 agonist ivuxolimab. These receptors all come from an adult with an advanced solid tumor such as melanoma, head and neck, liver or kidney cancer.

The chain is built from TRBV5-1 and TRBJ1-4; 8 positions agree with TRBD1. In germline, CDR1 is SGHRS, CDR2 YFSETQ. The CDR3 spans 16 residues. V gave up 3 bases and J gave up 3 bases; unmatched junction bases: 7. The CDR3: CASSSGQGGANEKLFF. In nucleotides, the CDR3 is TGCGCCAGCAGCTCCGGACAGGGAGGAGCTAATGAAAAACTGTTTTTT.

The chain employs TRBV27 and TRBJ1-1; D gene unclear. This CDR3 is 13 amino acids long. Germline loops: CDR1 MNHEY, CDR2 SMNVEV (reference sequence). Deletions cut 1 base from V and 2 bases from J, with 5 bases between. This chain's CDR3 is CASSLLANTEAFF. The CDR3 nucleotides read TGTGCCAGCAGTTTATTAGCAAACACTGAAGCTTTCTTT.

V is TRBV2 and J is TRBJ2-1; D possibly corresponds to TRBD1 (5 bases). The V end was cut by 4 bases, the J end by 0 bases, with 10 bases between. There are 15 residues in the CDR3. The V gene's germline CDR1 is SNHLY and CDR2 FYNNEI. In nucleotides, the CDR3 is TGTGCCAGCAGTGGAGGACACAACTCCTACAATGAGCAGTTCTTC. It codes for CASSGGHNSYNEQFF.

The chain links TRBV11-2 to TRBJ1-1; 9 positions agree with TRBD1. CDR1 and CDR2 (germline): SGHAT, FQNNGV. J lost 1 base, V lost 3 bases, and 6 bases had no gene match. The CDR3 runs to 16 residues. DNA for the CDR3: TGTGCCAGCAGCTTCAAGACAGGGGGACCGAACACTGAAGCTTTCTTT. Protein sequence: CASSFKTGGPNTEAFF.

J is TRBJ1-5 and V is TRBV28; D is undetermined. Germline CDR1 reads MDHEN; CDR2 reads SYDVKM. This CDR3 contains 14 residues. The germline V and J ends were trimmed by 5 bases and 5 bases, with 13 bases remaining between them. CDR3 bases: TGTGCCAGCAGTCCTAAATCCGGAGATCAGCCCCAGCATTTT. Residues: CASSPKSGDQPQHF.

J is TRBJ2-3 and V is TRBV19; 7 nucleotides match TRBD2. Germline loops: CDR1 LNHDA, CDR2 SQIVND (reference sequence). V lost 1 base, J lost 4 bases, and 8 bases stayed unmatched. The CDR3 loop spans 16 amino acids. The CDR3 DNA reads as TGTGCCAGTAGTATAGGGGAGGGTTTCTTTCCAGATACGCAGTATTTT. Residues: CASSIGEGFFPDTQYF.

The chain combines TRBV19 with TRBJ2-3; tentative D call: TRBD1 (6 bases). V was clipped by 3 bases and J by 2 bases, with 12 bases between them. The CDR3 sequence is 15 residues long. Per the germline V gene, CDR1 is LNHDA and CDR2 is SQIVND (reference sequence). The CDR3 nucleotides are TGTGCCAGTAGTATCCTACAGGGAAACACAGATACGCAGTATTTT. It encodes CASSILQGNTDTQYF.

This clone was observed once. The CDR3 DNA follows: TGTGCCACCAGCACCCTAGACGGGAGCACTGAAGCTTTCTTT. Protein: CATSTLDGSTEAFF. The chain joins TRBV15 to TRBJ1-1; D unresolved. This CDR3 is 14 amino acids long. Trimming cost V 4 bases and J 4 bases, with 13 bases left between them. In germline, CDR1 is LNHNV, CDR2 YYDKDF (reference sequence).

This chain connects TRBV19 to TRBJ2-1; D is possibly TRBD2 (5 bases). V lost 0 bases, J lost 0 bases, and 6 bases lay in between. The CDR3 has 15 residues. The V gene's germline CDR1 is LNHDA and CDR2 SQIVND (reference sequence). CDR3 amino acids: CASSIDGSSYNEQFF. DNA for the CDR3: TGTGCCAGTAGTATAGATGGGAGCTCCTACAATGAGCAGTTCTTC.

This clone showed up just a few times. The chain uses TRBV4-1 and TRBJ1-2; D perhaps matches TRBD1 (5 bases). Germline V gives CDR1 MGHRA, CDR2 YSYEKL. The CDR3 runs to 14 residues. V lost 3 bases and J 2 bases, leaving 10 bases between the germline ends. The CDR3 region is CASSQRQGNYGYTF. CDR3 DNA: TGCGCCAGCAGCCAGCGCCAGGGAAACTATGGCTACACCTTC.

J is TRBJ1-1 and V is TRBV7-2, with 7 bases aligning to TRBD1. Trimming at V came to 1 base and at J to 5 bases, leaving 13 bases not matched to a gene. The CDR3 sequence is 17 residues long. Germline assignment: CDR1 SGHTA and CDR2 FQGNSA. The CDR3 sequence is CASSLVSSYRGWTEAFF. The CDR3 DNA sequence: TGTGCCAGCAGCTTAGTATCTTCGTACAGGGGATGGACTGAAGCTTTCTTT.

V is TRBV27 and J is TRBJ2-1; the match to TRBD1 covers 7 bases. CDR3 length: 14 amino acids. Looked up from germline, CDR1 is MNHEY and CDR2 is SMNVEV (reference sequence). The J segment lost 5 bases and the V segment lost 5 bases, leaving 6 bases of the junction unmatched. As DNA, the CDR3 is TGTGCCAGCAGTCTTGGGACAGTACACAATGAGCAGTTCTTC. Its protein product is CASSLGTVHNEQFF.

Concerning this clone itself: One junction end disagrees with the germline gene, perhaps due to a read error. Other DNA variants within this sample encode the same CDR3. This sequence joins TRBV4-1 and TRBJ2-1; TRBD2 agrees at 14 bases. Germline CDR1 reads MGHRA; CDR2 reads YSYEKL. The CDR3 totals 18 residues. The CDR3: CASSQVGLAGVGRNEQFF. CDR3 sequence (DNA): TGCGCCAGCAGCCAAGTGGGACTAGCGGGGGTGGGGCGCAATGAACAGTTCTTC.

DNA for the CDR3: TGTGCCAGCAGTGTGGGAGCGGGGACTTCTTACAATGAGCAGTTCTTC. It yields the protein CASSVGAGTSYNEQFF. V usage is TRBV2 and J usage is TRBJ2-1, with 7 nucleotides matching TRBD2. The V gene's germline CDR1 is SNHLY and CDR2 FYNNEI. V shed 4 bases and J 4 bases; nucleotides not matched to a gene: 10. CDR3 length equals 16 residues.

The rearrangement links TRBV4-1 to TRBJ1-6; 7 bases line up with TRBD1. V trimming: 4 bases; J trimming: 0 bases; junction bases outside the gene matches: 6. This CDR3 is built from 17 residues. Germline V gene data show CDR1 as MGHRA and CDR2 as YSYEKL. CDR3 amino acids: CASSRDSGYSYNSPLHF. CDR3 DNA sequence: TGCGCCAGCAGCCGGGACAGCGGTTACTCCTATAATTCACCCCTCCACTTT.

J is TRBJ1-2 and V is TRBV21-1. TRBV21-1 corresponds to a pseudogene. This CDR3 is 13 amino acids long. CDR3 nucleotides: TGTGCCAGCAGCATGACAGTTTGGGGGGGCTACACCTTC. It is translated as CASSMTVWGGYTF.

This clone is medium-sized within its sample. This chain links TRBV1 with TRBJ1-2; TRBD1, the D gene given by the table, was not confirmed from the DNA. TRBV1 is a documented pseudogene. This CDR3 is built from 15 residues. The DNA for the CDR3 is TGCACCAGCAGTCCCGGGACAGGGCCTAACTATGGCTACACCTTC. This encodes CTSSPGTGPNYGYTF.

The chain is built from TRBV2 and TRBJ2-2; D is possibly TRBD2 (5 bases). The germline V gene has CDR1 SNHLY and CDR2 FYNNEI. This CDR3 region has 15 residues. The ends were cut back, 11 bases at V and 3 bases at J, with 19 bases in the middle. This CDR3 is CAATTSLLYTGELFF. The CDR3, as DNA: TGTGCCGCGACTACTAGTTTACTTTACACCGGGGAGCTGTTTTTT.